Following are 11 T cell receptor beta chains from one sample sequenced in a study of graft-versus-host responses after intestinal transplantation. Profiled with immunoSEQ multiplex PCR; TCRdb holds only in-frame clones, not every one. The sample contains about 18,000 clones, 79% of which appear only once. Processing was applied to graft tissue in order to liberate intraepithelial and lamina propria lymphocytes. The sample consisted of ileum tissue, taken roughly 460 days after intestinal transplant. Every receptor here comes from a human patient who received an intestinal transplant, so some T cells may come from the graft donor.

This clone was counted only a few times. The chain recombines TRBV5-1 with TRBJ2-5; D is perhaps TRBD2 (5 bases). The CDR3 extends over 13 amino acids. V gave up 2 bases and J gave up 2 bases, with 7 bases separating them. The germline CDR1 and CDR2 sequences are SGHRS and YFSETQ. As DNA, the CDR3 is TGCGCCAGCAGCTTCGGGGTTCAAGAGACCCAGTACTTC. Amino acid sequence: CASSFGVQETQYF.

The chain uses TRBV11-2 and TRBJ2-3, with D perhaps TRBD2 (6 bases). Germline CDR1 and CDR2: SGHAT and FQNNGV. Trimming removed 4 bases from V and 10 bases from J, with 15 bases in between. The CDR3 loop spans 13 amino acids. The CDR3 sequence is CASSYAGLRAQYF. CDR3 DNA sequence: TGTGCCAGCAGCTACGCGGGGCTGCGGGCGCAGTATTTT. Complete variable domain (other parts from reference TRBV11-2 and TRBJ2-3): EAGVAQSPRYKIIEKRQSVAFWCNPISGHATLYWYQQILGQGPKLLIQFQNNGVVDDSQLPKDRFSAERLKGVDSTLKIQPAKLEDSAVYLCASSYAGLRAQYFGPGTRLTVL.

This clone was seen only a few times. The chain joins TRBV30 to TRBJ1-2; D uncertain. There are 13 residues in the CDR3. V was cut by 0 bases and J by 6 bases, with 11 bases left in between. The germline V gene encodes CDR1 GTSNPN and CDR2 SVGIG (reference sequence). The DNA of the CDR3 is TGTGCCTGGAGTGTATCCCTCCACCATGGCTACACCTTC. This gives the protein CAWSVSLHHGYTF.

There are a few counts of this clone. The gene calls are TRBV6-5 and TRBJ1-1; D unresolved. CDR1 and CDR2 from the germline V gene are MNHEY and SVGAGI. CDR3 size: 13 residues. V was clipped by 2 bases and J by 6 bases, with 10 bases between them. CDR3 sequence (DNA): TGTGCCAGCAGTTACAGGCAGCCCCCTGAAGCTTTCTTT. It is translated as CASSYRQPPEAFF.

This chain links TRBV12-5 with TRBJ2-5; D may be TRBD1 or TRBD2 (6 bases each). The germline CDR1 and CDR2 sequences are LGHNT and FRNRAP. The CDR3 is made up of 17 amino acids. Between the trimmed V and J ends, which lost 3 bases and 3 bases, there was a span of 20 bases. CDR3: CASGFQQMGGWKETQYF. In nucleotides, the CDR3 is TGTGCTAGTGGTTTCCAACAAATGGGGGGCTGGAAAGAGACCCAGTACTTC.

The V call is TRBV28, the J call TRBJ1-2; D unclear. This CDR3 has 14 amino acids. Germline lookup yields CDR1 MDHEN and CDR2 SYDVKM. The V gene lost 3 bases and the J gene lost 5 bases, with 13 bases spanning the gap. CDR3 sequence: CASSFLSSGYGYTF. DNA of the CDR3: TGTGCCAGCAGTTTTCTCAGTTCAGGTTATGGCTACACCTTC.

The rearrangement joins TRBV6-6 to TRBJ1-1; weak D call: TRBD1 (5 bases). This CDR3 region has 12 residues. V gave up 2 bases and J gave up 7 bases, with 8 bases separating them. The V gene's germline CDR1 is MNHNY and CDR2 SVGAGI (reference sequence). The CDR3 is CASSYADSEAFF. The CDR3 coding sequence is TGTGCCAGCAGTTACGCCGACAGTGAAGCTTTCTTT.

This chain links TRBV7-9 with TRBJ1-6; 9 positions match TRBD1. This CDR3 region has 15 residues. The germline V gene has CDR1 SEHNR and CDR2 FQNEAQ (reference sequence). With 2 bases clipped from V and 7 bases from J, the junction kept 3 bases outside the gene matches. The CDR3 is CASSLWDRVNSPLHF. CDR3 sequence (DNA): TGTGCCAGCAGCTTATGGGACAGGGTCAATTCACCCCTCCACTTT.

The chain links TRBV6-5 to TRBJ2-7, with 8 bases fitting TRBD1. CDR1 is MNHEY, CDR2 SVGAGI, per germline. V lost 8 bases to trimming and J lost 3 bases; unmatched junction nucleotides: 3. The CDR3 has 12 amino acids. The CDR3 here is CASGQGDYEQYF. The CDR3 DNA follows: TGTGCCAGCGGACAGGGAGACTACGAGCAGTACTTC.

The rearrangement joins TRBV5-4 to TRBJ2-6; D is perhaps TRBD2 (6 bases). The germline gives CDR1 SGHNT, CDR2 YYREEE (reference sequence). CDR3 length equals 17 residues. V lost 4 bases and J 0 bases, leaving 14 bases between the germline ends. The CDR3 spells CASSPGTGDSGANVLTF. For the CDR3, the DNA is TGTGCCAGCAGCCCGGGGACGGGGGACTCTGGGGCCAACGTCCTGACTTTC.

This clone was seen once. The gene calls are TRBV9 and TRBJ1-1; D possibly corresponds to TRBD1 (6 bases). Trimming left V 5 bases short and J 3 bases short, with 14 bases between. From germline, CDR1 is SGDLS and CDR2 YYNGEE. The CDR3 is 14 residues long. The CDR3 DNA sequence: TGTGCCAGCAGTAAGGGGGAATTGGACACTGAAGCTTTCTTT. It specifies CASSKGELDTEAFF.